The 18 T cell receptor beta chains below come from one sample, sequenced in a study of identical twins. TCRdb processed the 5' RACE reads anew with MiXCR; each CDR3 protein has one entry. The sample holds 500,000 to 600,000 distinct CDR3 sequences, 20% to 25% seen once. These data were also reused for a study on T cells expressing NK-cell markers.

Sequenced material: CD4+ T cells sorted from blood. These TCRs come from a woman between 18 and 29 years old in good health.

This clonotype was observed many times. V is TRBV7-2 and J is TRBJ2-2, with D possibly being TRBD1 (5 bases). Germline CDR1 reads SGHTA; CDR2 reads FQGNSA. The length of the CDR3 is 16 residues. The V and J ends lost 5 bases and 4 bases respectively, with 17 bases between them. DNA of the CDR3: TGTGCCAGCAGCCGGCAGGGAATCTCCCCCACCGGGGAGCTGTTTTTT. This encodes CASSRQGISPTGELFF.

This clonotype turned up a few times. The DNA is left out, because the CDR3 cannot be placed on it with certainty; the CDR3 is given as TCRdb lists it. The chain links TRBV12-3 or TRBV12-4 to TRBJ1-1; the D call TRBD1 from the table was never checked on the DNA. Termini included, the CDR3 measures 15 amino acids. The CDR3 here is CASSLRVWGQGSNFF.

This clonotype has just a few counts. This chain uses TRBV6-1 with TRBJ2-7, with 7 bases lining up with TRBD2. CDR1 is MNHNS, CDR2 SASEGT, per germline. V lost 6 bases and J lost 0; bases outside the gene matches: 5. The CDR3 is 14 residues long. The CDR3 coding sequence is TGTGCCAGCAGAAACGGGGGGACCTCCTACGAGCAGTACTTC. Protein sequence: CASRNGGTSYEQYF.

This clonotype was detected only a few times. The gene calls are TRBV7-2 and TRBJ2-7; no definite D call. The V and J ends lost 1 base and 4 bases respectively, with 11 bases between them. Germline loops: CDR1 SGHTA, CDR2 FQGNSA. The CDR3 is made up of 14 amino acids. The CDR3 DNA reads TGTGCCAGCAGCTTAGGGGCGGTCGTTTACGAGCAGTACTTC. It translates to CASSLGAVVYEQYF.

The chain uses TRBV6-1 and TRBJ2-4; D call uncertain. The V gene's germline CDR1 is MNHNS and CDR2 SASEGT. V lost 2 bases, J lost 0 bases, and 5 bases lay in between. This CDR3 has 14 residues. CDR3 sequence: CASSEHLAKNIQYF. The CDR3 DNA reads as TGTGCCAGCAGTGAACACCTAGCCAAAAACATTCAGTACTTC.

This clonotype turned up a few times. The CDR3 loop reads CASSQAVALHTIYF. The CDR3 region has the DNA TGTGCCAGCAGCCAAGCGGTGGCACTTCACACCATATATTTT. The chain carries TRBV3-1 and TRBJ1-3; D call uncertain. CDR1 and CDR2 from the germline V gene are LGHDT and YNNKEL (reference sequence). CDR3 length: 14 residues. The germline V and J ends were trimmed by 1 base and 8 bases, with 12 bases remaining between them.

The chain has TRBV11-3 and TRBJ2-3, with D maybe TRBD2 (6 bases). The CDR3 spans 16 residues. Trimming shortened V by 4 bases and J by 1 base, and 15 bases separated the two germline ends. Germline values: CDR1 SGHNT, CDR2 YENEEA. This chain's CDR3 is CASSSRGVAGTDTQYF. Here the CDR3 DNA reads TGTGCCAGCAGCTCCCGCGGGGTAGCGGGCACAGATACGCAGTATTTT.

The chain couples TRBV7-2 to TRBJ2-3, with D possibly being TRBD2 (6 bases). V lost 10 bases to trimming and J lost 2 bases, with 19 bases between them. The germline V gene has CDR1 SGHTA and CDR2 FQGNSA. The CDR3 loop spans 15 amino acids. The chain's CDR3 is CAKSPWGLSTDTQYF. CDR3 nucleotides: TGTGCCAAGAGTCCTTGGGGACTTTCCACAGATACGCAGTATTTT.

The sample holds a few counts of this clonotype. The chain is built from TRBV5-1 and TRBJ2-7; D may be TRBD1 (6 bases). Per the germline V gene, CDR1 is SGHRS and CDR2 is YFSETQ. The CDR3 extends over 14 amino acids. Trimming took 7 bases from V and 5 from J, leaving 19 bases between them. DNA for the CDR3: TGCGCCAGCCAACATTCGGACAGTACCCACGAGCAGTACTTC. Amino acids: CASQHSDSTHEQYF.

The rearrangement uses TRBV12-3 or TRBV12-4 and TRBJ2-2; a weak D match, TRBD1 (6 bases). Trimming removed 4 bases at V and 4 bases at J, with 10 bases between. The CDR3 runs to 14 residues. The CDR3 reads CASSYRAGTGELFF. For the CDR3, the DNA is TGTGCCAGCAGTTACAGGGCTGGCACCGGGGAGCTGTTTTTT.

The V and J genes are TRBV5-6 and TRBJ2-1; 8 positions agree with TRBD2. CDR1 and CDR2 from the germline V gene are SGHDT and YYEEEE. Trimming took 9 bases from V and 8 from J; bases not matched to a gene: 16. The CDR3 runs 15 residues. This CDR3 is CATPVREGSFDEQFF. CDR3 DNA: TGTGCCACCCCAGTCCGGGAGGGTTCATTCGATGAGCAGTTCTTC.

Only a few counts were recorded for this clonotype. The chain recombines TRBV20-1 with TRBJ1-6; D call uncertain. Deletions cut 2 bases from V and 6 bases from J, with 8 bases between. This CDR3 comprises 13 residues. The germline V gene has CDR1 DFQATT and CDR2 SNEGSKA (reference sequence). CDR3 protein: CSARQDPNSPLHF. The CDR3 DNA reads TGCAGTGCTAGACAGGACCCTAATTCACCCCTCCACTTT.

In its sample, this clonotype was seen a few times. J is TRBJ2-1 and V is TRBV24-1; weak D call: TRBD2 (6 bases). Trimming took 2 bases from V and 8 from J, leaving 15 bases between them. CDR1 and CDR2 (germline): KGHDR, SFDVKD. The length of the CDR3 is 15 residues. The CDR3 DNA reads TGTGCCACCAGTGATTCGGTGGCGGGAATAGATGAGCAGTTCTTC. This codes for CATSDSVAGIDEQFF.

The chain links TRBV20-1 to TRBJ2-3, with TRBD2 identical over 9 bases. The CDR3 covers 15 residues. V lost 6 bases, J lost 3 bases, and 10 bases stayed unmatched. Germline V gives CDR1 DFQATT, CDR2 SNEGSKA (reference sequence). This chain's CDR3 is CSALPHSGGTDTQYF. DNA of the CDR3: TGCAGTGCCCTACCCCATAGCGGGGGAACAGATACGCAGTATTTT.

This clonotype was seen only a few times. The chain uses TRBV12-3 or TRBV12-4 and TRBJ2-7, with a tentative D call TRBD1 (5 bases). V was trimmed by 1 base and J by 2 bases, leaving 15 bases between them. The CDR3 length is 16 residues. CDR3 region: CASSLVEAGSAYEQYF. CDR3 nucleotides: TGTGCCAGCAGTTTAGTTGAGGCAGGGTCAGCCTACGAGCAGTACTTC.

This clonotype was seen only once. V and J are TRBV9 and TRBJ2-5, with D possibly being TRBD2 (6 bases). Trimming shortened V by 6 bases and J by 5 bases, and 23 bases separated the two germline ends. In germline, CDR1 is SGDLS, CDR2 YYNGEE. The CDR3 contains 16 residues. This CDR3 reads CASTLEGGGDRETQYF. The CDR3 region has the DNA TGTGCCAGCACGCTGGAGGGTGGCGGGGACCGGGAGACCCAGTACTTC.

The chain has TRBV6-1 and TRBJ2-7; 11 bases agree with TRBD1. The J segment lost 6 bases and the V segment lost 6 bases, leaving 7 bases of the junction unmatched. The CDR3 loop spans 14 amino acids. The V gene's germline CDR1 is MNHNS and CDR2 SASEGT. This chain's CDR3 is CASSPRGTGGEQYF. The CDR3 DNA follows: TGTGCCAGCAGCCCTCGGGGGACAGGGGGCGAGCAGTACTTC.

The CDR3 DNA sequence: TGTGCCAGCAGTAGAACCCGGACAGGGGGCGAGCAGTACTTC. Residues: CASSRTRTGGEQYF. The rearrangement links TRBV27 to TRBJ2-7, with 10 bases fitting TRBD1. The germline V gene encodes CDR1 MNHEY and CDR2 SMNVEV (reference sequence). V shed 5 bases and J 6 bases; nucleotides not matched to a gene: 7. The CDR3 totals 14 residues.